This TCR beta chain stems from a study of T cells after yellow fever vaccination. The overall study: It was SMART-Seq v4 Ultra Low Input that prepared the fractions with low cell numbers. Study outcomes and limitations: Though it reached lower strength, the secondary response hit its peak faster, day 5 versus 15. A large majority of primary-vaccination clones showed up again after the booster (about 97% CD4, roughly 91% CD8).

The CDR3 has 17 residues. J gave up 1 base and V 2 bases, and 9 bases lay outside the gene matches. Germline V gene lookup returns CDR1 MNHEY and CDR2 SVGEGT. 5'RACE template switching produced TCR cDNA carrying a universal primer site and UMIs. One entry per CDR3 protein, called by TCRdb with MiXCR from the 5' RACE reads. The sample lists 300,000 to 400,000 distinct CDR3 sequences; about 11% were seen once. This clonotype has a single count. Its antigen is still unknown. This clonotype was sampled from a man younger than 30 who received the YFV17D yellow fever vaccine. The sample in question was CD4+ T cells sorted from PBMCs, obtained 45 days after the yellow fever booster vaccination. The rearrangement joins TRBV6-2 or TRBV6-3 to TRBJ2-5, with TRBD2 matching 8 bases. Written as DNA, the CDR3 is TGTGCCAGCAGTTACCGGGGTAGCGGGGCGCTCCAAGAGACCCAGTACTTC. Translation gives CASSYRGSGALQETQYF.